The TCR beta chain under discussion was sequenced for a study of blood T cell repertoires in COVID-19. The data were produced by immunoSEQ multiplex PCR, yet TCRdb's version contains in-frame clones alone and is incomplete. The sample has 90,000 to 150,000 clones; roughly 80% are singletons. Germline CDR1 MNHEY, CDR2 SVGEGT. The CDR3 is 14 residues long. V was clipped by 5 bases and J by 2 bases, with 13 bases between them. This sequence was found in a man between 65 and 85 years old with acute or convalescent COVID-19. The sequenced material came from peripheral blood. This rearrangement joins TRBV6-2 or TRBV6-3 to TRBJ2-7, with no clear D. CDR3 amino acids: CASSDPDKPYEQYF. The CDR3 bases are TGTGCCAGCAGTGACCCCGACAAGCCCTACGAGCAGTACTTC.